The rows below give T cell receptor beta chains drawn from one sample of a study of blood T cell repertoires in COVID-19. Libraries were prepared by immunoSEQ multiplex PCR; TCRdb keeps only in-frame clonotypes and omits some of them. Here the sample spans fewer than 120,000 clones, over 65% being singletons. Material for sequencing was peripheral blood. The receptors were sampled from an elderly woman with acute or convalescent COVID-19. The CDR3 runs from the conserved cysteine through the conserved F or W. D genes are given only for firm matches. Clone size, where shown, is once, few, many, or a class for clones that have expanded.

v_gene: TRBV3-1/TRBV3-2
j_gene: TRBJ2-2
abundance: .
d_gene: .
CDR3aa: CASSQGTQGRRELFF
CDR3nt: TGTGCCAGCAGCCAAGGTACGCAGGGAAGAAGGGAGCTGTTTTTT

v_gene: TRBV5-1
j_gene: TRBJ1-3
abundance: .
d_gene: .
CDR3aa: CASSLGARSDTIYF
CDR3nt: TGCGCCAGCAGCTTGGGGGCCAGATCGGACACCATATATTTT

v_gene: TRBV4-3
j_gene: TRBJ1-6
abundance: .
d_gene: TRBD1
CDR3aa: CASSQSPRGQANSPLHF
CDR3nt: TGCGCCAGCAGCCAGAGCCCGCGTGGACAGGCTAATTCACCCCTCCACTTT

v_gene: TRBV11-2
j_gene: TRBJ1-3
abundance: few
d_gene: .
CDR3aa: CASSQLRGVEGNTIYF
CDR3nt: TGTGCCAGCAGCCAACTCCGGGGTGTGGAAGGAAACACCATATATTTT

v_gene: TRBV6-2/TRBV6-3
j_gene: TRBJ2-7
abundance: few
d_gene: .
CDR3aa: CASSPHRYEQYF
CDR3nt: TGTGCCAGCAGTCCGCATAGATACGAGCAGTACTTC

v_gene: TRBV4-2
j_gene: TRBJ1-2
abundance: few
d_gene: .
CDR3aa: CASSPFGADGSGYTF
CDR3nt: TGTGCCAGCAGCCCGTTTGGGGCAGACGGGTCTGGCTACACCTTC

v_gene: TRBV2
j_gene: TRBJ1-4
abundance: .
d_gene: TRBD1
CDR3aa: CASRRTGTEEGHEKLFF
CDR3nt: TGTGCCAGCAGGCGTACCGGGACAGAAGAGGGGCACGAAAAACTGTTTTTT

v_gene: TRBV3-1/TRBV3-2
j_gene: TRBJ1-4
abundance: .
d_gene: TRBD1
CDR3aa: CASSQVQGDEKLFF
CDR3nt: TGTGCCAGCAGCCAAGTCCAGGGGGATGAAAAACTGTTTTTT

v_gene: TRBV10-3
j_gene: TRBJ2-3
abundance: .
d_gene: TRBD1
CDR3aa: CATVTGVADTQYF
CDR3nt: TGTGCCACTGTGACAGGGGTCGCAGATACGCAGTATTTT

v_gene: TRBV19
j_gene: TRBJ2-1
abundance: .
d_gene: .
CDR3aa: CASGRVEQFF
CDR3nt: TGTGCCAGTGGTCGGGTTGAGCAGTTCTTC

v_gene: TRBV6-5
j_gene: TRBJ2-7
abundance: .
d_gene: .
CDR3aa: CASSYGGGEQYF
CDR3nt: TGTGCCAGCAGTTATGGGGGAGGCGAGCAGTACTTC

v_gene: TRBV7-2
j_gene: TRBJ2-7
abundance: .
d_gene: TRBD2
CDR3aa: CASSYRGSAGRESYEQYF
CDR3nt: TGTGCCAGCAGCTACCGGGGGTCAGCGGGACGGGAATCCTACGAGCAGTACTTC

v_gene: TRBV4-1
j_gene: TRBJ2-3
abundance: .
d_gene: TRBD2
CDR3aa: CASSPTGGYQRGDTDTQYF
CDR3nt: TGCGCCAGCAGCCCGACTGGGGGGTACCAGCGGGGGGACACAGATACGCAGTATTTT

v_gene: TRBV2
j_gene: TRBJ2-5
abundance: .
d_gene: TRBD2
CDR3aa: CASSDMTSGVQETQYF
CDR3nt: TGTGCCAGCAGTGATATGACTAGCGGGGTACAAGAGACCCAGTACTTC

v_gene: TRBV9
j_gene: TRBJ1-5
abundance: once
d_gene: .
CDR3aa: CASSVAKRRLTAPRLNSNQPQHF
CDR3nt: TGTGCCAGCAGCGTAGCCAAACGTCGCCTGACAGCTCCTAGATTAAATAGCAATCAGCCCCAGCATTTT

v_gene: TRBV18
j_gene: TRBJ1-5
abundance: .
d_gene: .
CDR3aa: CASSFTGRDQPQHF
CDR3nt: TGTGCCAGCTCTTTCACAGGGCGCGATCAGCCCCAGCATTTT

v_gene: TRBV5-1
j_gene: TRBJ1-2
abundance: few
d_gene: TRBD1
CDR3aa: CASSLEGRGYGYTF
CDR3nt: TGCGCCAGCAGCTTGGAGGGCAGGGGGTATGGCTACACCTTC

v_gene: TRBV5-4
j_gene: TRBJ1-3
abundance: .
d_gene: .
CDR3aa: CASSLSGGGNTIYF
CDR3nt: TGTGCCAGCAGCTTGTCAGGTGGAGGGAACACCATATATTTT

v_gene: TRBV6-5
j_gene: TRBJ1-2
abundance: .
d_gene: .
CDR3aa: CASSYERGYGYTF
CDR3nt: TGTGCCAGCAGTTACGAAAGGGGTTATGGCTACACCTTC

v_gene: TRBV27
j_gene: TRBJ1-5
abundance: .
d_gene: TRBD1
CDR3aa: CASSLDGQVLVSQHF
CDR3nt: TGTGCCAGCAGTTTAGATGGACAGGTACTCGTGTCCCAGCATTTT

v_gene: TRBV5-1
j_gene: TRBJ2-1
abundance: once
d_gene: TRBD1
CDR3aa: CASKEGQGRYNEQFF
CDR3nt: TGCGCCAGCAAAGAGGGACAGGGTCGTTACAATGAGCAGTTCTTC

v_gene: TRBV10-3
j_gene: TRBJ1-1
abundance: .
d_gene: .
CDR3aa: CASGRGSAEAFF
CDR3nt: TGTGCCTCGGGGCGGGGTTCGGCTGAAGCTTTCTTT

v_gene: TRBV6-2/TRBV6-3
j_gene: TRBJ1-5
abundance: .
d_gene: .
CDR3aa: CASSYSSFTGIEPQHF
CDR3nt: TGTGCCAGCAGTTACTCGAGTTTCACAGGGATCGAGCCCCAGCATTTT

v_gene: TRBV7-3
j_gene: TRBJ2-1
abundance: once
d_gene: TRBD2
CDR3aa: CASSSGLAGEQFF
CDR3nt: TGTGCCAGCAGCTCAGGGCTAGCGGGGGAGCAGTTCTTC

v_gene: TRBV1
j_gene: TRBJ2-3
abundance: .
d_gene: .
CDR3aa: CTSSQDSGRAGNPSTDTQYF
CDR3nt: TGCACCAGCAGCCAAGATTCGGGTCGGGCGGGGAACCCTAGCACAGATACGCAGTATTTT

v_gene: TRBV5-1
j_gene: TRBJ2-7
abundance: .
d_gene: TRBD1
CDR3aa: CASSLEQGVSYEQYF
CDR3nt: TGCGCCAGCAGCTTGGAACAGGGGGTATCCTACGAGCAGTACTTC

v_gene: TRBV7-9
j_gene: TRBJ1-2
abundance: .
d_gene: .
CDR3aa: CASSSRRGGNYGYTF
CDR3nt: TGTGCCAGCAGCTCTCGGCGGGGGGGGAACTATGGCTACACCTTC

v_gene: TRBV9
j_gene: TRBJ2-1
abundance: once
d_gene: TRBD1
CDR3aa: CASSVYDREYNEQFF
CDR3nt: TGTGCCAGCAGCGTATATGACAGGGAGTACAATGAGCAGTTCTTC

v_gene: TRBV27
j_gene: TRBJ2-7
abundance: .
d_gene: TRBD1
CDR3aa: CASSLYTGEPSGEQYF
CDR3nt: TGTGCCAGCAGTTTATACACAGGGGAGCCTTCGGGGGAGCAGTACTTC

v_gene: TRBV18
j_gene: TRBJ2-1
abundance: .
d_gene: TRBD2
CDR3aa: CASSGLAGGVEQFF
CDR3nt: TGTGCCAGCTCCGGACTAGCGGGAGGAGTGGAGCAGTTCTTC

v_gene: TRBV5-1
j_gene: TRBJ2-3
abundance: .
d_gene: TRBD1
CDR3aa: CASSLVGRGPDTQYF
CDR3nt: TGCGCCAGCAGCTTGGTCGGCAGGGGGCCAGATACGCAGTATTTT

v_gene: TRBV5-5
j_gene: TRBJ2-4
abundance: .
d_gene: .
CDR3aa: CASSLQGQNIQYF
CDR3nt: TGTGCCAGCAGCTTACAGGGTCAAAACATTCAGTACTTC

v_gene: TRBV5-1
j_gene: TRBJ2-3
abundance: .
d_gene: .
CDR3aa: CASTPSGTDTQYF
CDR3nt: TGCGCCAGCACTCCCTCGGGCACAGATACGCAGTATTTT

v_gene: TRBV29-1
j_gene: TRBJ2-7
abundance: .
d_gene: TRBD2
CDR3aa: CSVEGVSGRTYEQYF
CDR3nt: TGCAGCGTTGAAGGGGTCAGCGGGAGGACCTACGAGCAGTACTTC

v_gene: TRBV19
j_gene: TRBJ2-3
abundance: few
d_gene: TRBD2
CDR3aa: CASSKRESTDTQYF
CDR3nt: TGTGCCAGTAGTAAGCGGGAGAGCACAGATACGCAGTATTTT

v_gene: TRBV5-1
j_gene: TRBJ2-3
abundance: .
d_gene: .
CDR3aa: CASSLGQGLSADTQYF
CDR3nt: TGCGCCAGCAGCTTGGGGCAGGGGCTTAGTGCAGATACGCAGTATTTT

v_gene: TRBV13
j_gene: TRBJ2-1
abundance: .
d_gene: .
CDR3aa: CASSFGQGYYNEQFF
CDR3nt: TGTGCCAGCAGCTTTGGTCAGGGTTACTACAATGAGCAGTTCTTC

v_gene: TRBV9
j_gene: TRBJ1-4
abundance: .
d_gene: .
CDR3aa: CASSVAFGGGEKLFF
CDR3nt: TGTGCCAGCAGCGTAGCTTTCGGGGGTGGTGAAAAACTGTTTTTT

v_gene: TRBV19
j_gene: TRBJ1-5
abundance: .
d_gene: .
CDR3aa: CASSARVVGASNQPQHF
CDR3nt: TGTGCCAGTAGTGCCAGGGTAGTCGGAGCGAGCAATCAGCCCCAGCATTTT

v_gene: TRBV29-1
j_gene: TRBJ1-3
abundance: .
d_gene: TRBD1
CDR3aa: CSGRGLIGNTIYF
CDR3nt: TGCAGCGGAAGGGGGCTGATTGGAAACACCATATATTTT

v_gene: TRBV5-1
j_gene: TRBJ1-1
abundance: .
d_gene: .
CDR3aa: CASSLRRGTEAFF
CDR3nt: TGCGCCAGCAGCCTGAGAAGGGGTACTGAAGCTTTCTTT

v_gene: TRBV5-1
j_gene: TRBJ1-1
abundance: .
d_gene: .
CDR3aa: CASSLVGVGTEAFF
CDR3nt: TGCGCCAGCAGCCTCGTCGGGGTGGGCACTGAAGCTTTCTTT

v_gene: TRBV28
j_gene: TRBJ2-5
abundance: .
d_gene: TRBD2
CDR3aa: CATNVAGGETQYF
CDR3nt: TGTGCCACCAACGTAGCGGGAGGAGAGACCCAGTACTTC

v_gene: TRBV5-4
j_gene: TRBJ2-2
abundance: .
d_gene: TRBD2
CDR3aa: CASSPGTSPNTGELFF
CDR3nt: TGTGCCAGCAGCCCCGGGACTAGCCCGAACACCGGGGAGCTGTTTTTT

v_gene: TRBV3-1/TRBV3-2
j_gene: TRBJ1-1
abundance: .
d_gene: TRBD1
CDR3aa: CASSLGQGNTEAFF
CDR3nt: TGTGCCAGCAGCTTGGGACAGGGGAACACTGAAGCTTTCTTT

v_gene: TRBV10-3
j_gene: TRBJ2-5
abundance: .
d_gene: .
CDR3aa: CAISESSNQETQYF
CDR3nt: TGTGCCATCAGTGAGTCGAGTAACCAAGAGACCCAGTACTTC

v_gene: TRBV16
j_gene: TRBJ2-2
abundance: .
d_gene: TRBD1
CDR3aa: CASSQQGTDGELFF
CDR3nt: TGTGCCAGCAGCCAACAGGGGACAGACGGGGAGCTGTTTTTT

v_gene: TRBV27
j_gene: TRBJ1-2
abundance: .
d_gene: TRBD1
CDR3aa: CASSVDRVYGYTF
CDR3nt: TGTGCCAGCAGCGTGGACAGGGTGTATGGCTACACCTTC

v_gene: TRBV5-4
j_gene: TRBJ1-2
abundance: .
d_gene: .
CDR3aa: CASSSGQSLGGYTF
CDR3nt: TGTGCCAGCAGTTCTGGACAGTCCCTGGGAGGCTACACCTTC

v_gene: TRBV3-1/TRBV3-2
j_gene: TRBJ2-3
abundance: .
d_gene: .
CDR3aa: CASSQESSALDTQYF
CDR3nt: TGTGCCAGCAGCCAAGAAAGCAGCGCTCTAGATACGCAGTATTTT

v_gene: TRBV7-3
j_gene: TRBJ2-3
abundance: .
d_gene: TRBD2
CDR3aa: CASSLAGGLTSRDTQYF
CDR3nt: TGTGCCAGCAGCTTAGCGGGGGGCCTCACCTCCCGTGATACGCAGTATTTT

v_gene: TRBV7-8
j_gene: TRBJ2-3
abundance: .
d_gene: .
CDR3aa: CASSLITLTDTQYF
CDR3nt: TGTGCCAGCAGCTTAATAACTCTCACAGATACGCAGTATTTT

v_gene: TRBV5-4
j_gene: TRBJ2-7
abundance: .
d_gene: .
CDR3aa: CASSPGRGVIEQYF
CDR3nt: TGTGCCAGCAGCCCTGGCAGGGGTGTAATCGAGCAGTACTTC

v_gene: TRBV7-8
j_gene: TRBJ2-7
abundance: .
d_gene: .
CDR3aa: CASSRLGGGEQYF
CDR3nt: TGTGCCAGCAGCCGCCTGGGAGGGGGCGAGCAGTACTTC

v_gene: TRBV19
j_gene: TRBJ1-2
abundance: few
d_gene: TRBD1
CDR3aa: CAGSGTGTYGYTF
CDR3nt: TGTGCCGGATCCGGGACAGGTACCTATGGCTACACCTTC

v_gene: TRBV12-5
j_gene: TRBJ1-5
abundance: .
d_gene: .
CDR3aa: CASGLVSLNQPQHF
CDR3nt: TGTGCTAGTGGTTTGGTATCCCTAAATCAGCCCCAGCATTTT